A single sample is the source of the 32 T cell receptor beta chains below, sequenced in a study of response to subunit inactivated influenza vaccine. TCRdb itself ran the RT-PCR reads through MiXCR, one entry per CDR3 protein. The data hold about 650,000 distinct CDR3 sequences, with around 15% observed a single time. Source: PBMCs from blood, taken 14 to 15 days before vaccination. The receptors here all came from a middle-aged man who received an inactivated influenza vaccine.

This CDR3 is CSATGGQNQPQHF. CDR3 nucleotides: TGCAGTGCCACGGGGGGACAAAATCAGCCCCAGCATTTT. This rearrangement joins TRBV20-1 to TRBJ1-5, with D perhaps matching TRBD1 (6 bases). There are 13 residues in the CDR3. Germline V gene lookup returns CDR1 DFQATT and CDR2 SNEGSKA (reference sequence). V was clipped by 6 bases and J by 4 bases, with 13 bases between them.

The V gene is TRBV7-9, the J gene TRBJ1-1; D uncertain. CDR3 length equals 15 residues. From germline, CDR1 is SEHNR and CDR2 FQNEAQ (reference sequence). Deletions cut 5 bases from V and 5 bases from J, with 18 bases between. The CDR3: CASSPRGPATTEAFF. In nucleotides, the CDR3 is TGTGCCAGCAGCCCGCGGGGTCCGGCGACTACTGAAGCTTTCTTT.

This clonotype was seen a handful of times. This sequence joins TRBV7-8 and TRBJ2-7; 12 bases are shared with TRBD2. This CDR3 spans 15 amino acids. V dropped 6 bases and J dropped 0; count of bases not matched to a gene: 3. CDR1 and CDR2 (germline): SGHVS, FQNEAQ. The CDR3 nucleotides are TGTGCCAGCAGATCGACTAGCGGGAGCTCCTACGAGCAGTACTTC. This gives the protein CASRSTSGSSYEQYF.

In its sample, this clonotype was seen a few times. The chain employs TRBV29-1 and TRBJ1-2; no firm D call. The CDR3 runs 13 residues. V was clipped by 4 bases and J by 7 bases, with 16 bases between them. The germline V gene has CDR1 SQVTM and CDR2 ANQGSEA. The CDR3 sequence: CSVGALRPAGYTF. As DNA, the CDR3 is TGCAGCGTTGGGGCCCTTCGCCCGGCTGGCTACACCTTC.

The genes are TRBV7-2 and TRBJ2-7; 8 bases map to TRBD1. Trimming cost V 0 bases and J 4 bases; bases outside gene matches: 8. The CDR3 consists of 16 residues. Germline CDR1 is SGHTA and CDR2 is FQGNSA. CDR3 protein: CASSLAATGAPYEQYF. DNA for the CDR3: TGTGCCAGCAGCTTAGCGGCGACAGGGGCCCCTTACGAGCAGTACTTC.

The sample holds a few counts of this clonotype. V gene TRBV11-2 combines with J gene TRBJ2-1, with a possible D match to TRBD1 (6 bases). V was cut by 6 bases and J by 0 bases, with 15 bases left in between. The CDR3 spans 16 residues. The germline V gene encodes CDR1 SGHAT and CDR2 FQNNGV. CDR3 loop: CASRHVRGSSYNEQFF. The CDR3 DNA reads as TGTGCCAGCAGACATGTTAGGGGGAGCTCCTACAATGAGCAGTTCTTC. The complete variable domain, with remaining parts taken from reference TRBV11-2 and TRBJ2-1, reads EAGVAQSPRYKIIEKRQSVAFWCNPISGHATLYWYQQILGQGPKLLIQFQNNGVVDDSQLPKDRFSAERLKGVDSTLKIQPAKLEDSAVYLCASRHVRGSSYNEQFFGPGTRLTVL.

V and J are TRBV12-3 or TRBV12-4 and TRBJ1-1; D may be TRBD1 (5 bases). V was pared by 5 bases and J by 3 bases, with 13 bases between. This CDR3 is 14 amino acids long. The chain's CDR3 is CASSLRQRYTEAFF. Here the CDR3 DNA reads TGTGCCAGCAGTCTCCGACAGAGGTACACTGAAGCTTTCTTT.

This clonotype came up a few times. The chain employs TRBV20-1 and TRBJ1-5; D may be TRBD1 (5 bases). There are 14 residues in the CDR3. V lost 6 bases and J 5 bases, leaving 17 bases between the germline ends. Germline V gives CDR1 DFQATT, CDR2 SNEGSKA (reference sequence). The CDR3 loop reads CSAKGTTGDQPQHF. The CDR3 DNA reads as TGCAGTGCAAAAGGGACTACGGGGGATCAGCCCCAGCATTTT.

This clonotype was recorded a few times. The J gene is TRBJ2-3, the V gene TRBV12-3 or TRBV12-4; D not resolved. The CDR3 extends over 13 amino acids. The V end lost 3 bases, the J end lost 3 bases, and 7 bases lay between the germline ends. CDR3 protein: CASSFVRTDTQYF. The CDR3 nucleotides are TGTGCCAGCAGTTTTGTCAGAACAGATACGCAGTATTTT.

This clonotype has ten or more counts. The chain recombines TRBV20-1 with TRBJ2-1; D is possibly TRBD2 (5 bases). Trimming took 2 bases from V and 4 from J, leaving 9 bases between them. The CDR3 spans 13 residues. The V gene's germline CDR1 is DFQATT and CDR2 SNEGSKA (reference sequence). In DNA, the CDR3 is TGCAGTGCTAGACGCGGACTGTACAATGAGCAGTTCTTC. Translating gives CSARRGLYNEQFF.

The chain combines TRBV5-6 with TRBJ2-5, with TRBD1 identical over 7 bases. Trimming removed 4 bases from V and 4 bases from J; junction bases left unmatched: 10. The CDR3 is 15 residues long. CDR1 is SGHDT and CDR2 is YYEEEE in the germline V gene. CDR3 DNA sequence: TGTGCCAGCAGCCTGATCCCACAGGGGAGAGAGACCCAGTACTTC. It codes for CASSLIPQGRETQYF.

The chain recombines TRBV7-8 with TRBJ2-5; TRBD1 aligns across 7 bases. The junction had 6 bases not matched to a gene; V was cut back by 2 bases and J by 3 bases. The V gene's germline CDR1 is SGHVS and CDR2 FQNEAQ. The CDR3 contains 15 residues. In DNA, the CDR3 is TGTGCCAGCAGCTTACTGACAGGGCAGGAAGAGACCCAGTACTTC. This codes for CASSLLTGQEETQYF.

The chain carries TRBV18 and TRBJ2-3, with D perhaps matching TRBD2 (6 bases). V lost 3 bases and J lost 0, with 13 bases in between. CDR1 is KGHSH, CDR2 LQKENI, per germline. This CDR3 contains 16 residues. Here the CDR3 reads CASSPKRTTSTDTQYF. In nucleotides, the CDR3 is TGTGCCAGCTCACCTAAGCGGACTACTAGCACAGATACGCAGTATTTT.

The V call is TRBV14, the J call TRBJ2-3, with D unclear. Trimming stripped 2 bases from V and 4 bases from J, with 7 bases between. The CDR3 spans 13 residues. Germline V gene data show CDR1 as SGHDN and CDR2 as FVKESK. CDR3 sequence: CASSQSASDTQYF. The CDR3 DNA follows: TGTGCCAGCAGCCAAAGTGCGTCAGATACGCAGTATTTT.

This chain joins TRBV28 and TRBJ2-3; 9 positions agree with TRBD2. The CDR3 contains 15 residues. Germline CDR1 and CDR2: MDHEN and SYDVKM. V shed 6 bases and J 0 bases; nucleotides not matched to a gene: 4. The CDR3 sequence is CASSPAGGSTDTQYF. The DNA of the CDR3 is TGTGCCAGCAGCCCCGCGGGAGGGAGCACAGATACGCAGTATTTT.

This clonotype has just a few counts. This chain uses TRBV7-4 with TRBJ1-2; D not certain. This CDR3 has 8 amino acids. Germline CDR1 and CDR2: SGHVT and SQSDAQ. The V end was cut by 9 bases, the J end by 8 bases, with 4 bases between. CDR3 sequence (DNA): TGTGCCAGGGAAGGCTACACCTTC. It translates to CAREGYTF.

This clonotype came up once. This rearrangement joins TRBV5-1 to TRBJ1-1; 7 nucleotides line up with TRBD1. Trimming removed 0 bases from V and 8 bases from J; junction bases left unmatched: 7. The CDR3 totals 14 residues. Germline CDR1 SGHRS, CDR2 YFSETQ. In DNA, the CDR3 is TGCGCCAGCAGCTTGGCTGGGTGGGACAGCGAAGCTTTCTTT. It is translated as CASSLAGWDSEAFF.

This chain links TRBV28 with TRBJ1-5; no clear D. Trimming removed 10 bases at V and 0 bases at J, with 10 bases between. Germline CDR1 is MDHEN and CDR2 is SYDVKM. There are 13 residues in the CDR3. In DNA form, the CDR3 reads TGTGCCACTACCCCCGGTAGCAATCAGCCCCAGCATTTT. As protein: CATTPGSNQPQHF.

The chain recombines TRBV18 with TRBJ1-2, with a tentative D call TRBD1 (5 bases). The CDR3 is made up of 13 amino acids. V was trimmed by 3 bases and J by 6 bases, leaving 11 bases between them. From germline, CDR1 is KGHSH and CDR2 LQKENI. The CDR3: CASSPAGMNGYTF. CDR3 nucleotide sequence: TGTGCCAGCTCACCGGCAGGGATGAATGGCTACACCTTC.

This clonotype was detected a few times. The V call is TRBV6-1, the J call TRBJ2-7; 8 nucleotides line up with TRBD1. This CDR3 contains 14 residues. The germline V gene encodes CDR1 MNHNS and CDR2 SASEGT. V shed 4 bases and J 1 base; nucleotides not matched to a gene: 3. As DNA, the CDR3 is TGTGCCAGCAGTGCGACAGGGGAATCCTACGAGCAGTACTTC. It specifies CASSATGESYEQYF.

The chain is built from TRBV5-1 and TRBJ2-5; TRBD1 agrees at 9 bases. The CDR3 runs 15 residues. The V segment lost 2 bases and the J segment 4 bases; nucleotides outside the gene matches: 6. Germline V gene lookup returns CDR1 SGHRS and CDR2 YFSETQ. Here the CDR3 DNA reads TGCGCCAGCAGCTTTCAAGGACAGGGGAGAGAGACCCAGTACTTC. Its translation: CASSFQGQGRETQYF.

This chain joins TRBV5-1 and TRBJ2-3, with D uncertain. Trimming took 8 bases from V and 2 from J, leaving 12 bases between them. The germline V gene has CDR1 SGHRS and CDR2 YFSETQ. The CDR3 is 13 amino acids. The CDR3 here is CASNKVSTDTQYF. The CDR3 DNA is TGCGCCAGTAACAAGGTATCCACAGATACGCAGTATTTT.

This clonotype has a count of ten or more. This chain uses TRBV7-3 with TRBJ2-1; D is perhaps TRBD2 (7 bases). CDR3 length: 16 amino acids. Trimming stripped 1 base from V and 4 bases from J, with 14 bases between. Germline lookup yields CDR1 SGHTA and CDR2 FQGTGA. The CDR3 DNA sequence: TGTGCCAGCAGCTTAATTGGGGGGGCCCGATACAATGAGCAGTTCTTC. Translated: CASSLIGGARYNEQFF.

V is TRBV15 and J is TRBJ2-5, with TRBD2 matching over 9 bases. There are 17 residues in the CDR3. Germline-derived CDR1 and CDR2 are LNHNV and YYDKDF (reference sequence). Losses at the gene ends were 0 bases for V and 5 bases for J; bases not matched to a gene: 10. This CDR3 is CATSRDLASGIRETQYF. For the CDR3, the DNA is TGTGCCACCAGCAGAGATTTGGCTAGCGGGATCCGGGAGACCCAGTACTTC.

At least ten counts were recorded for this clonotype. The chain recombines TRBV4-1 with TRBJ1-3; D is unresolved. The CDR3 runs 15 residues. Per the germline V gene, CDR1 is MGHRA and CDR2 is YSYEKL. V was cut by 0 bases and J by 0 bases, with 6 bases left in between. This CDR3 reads CASSQDSNSGNTIYF. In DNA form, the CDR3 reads TGCGCCAGCAGCCAAGATTCCAACTCTGGAAACACCATATATTTT.

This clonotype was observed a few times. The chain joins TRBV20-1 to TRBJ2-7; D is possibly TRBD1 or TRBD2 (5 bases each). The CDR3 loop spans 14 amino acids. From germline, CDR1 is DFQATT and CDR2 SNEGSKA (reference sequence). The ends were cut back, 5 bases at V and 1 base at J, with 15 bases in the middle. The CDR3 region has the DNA TGCAGTGCTGGAACTCCGGGGCTTTCCTACGAGCAGTACTTC. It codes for CSAGTPGLSYEQYF.

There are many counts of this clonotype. The CDR3 loop reads CASSSSTEYQETQYF. CDR3 DNA: TGTGCCAGCAGCTCCTCGACAGAGTACCAAGAGACCCAGTACTTC. V is TRBV7-9 and J is TRBJ2-5, with D perhaps matching TRBD1 (5 bases). The V end was cut by 4 bases, the J end by 0 bases, with 12 bases between. The CDR3 spans 15 residues. Per germline, CDR1 SEHNR and CDR2 FQNEAQ (reference sequence). The full variable domain, rest sourced from reference TRBV7-9 and TRBJ2-5, is DTGVSQNPRHKITKRGQNVTFRCDPISEHNRLYWYRQTLGQGPEFLTYFQNEAQLEKSRLLSDRFSAERPKGSFSTLEIQRTEQGDSAMYLCASSSSTEYQETQYFGPGTRLLVL.

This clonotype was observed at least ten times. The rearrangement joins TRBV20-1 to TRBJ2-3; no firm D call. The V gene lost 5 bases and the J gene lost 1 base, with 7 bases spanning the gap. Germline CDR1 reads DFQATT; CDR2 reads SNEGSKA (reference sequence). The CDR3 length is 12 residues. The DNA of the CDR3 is TGCAGTGCTGGGCTCGGCACAGATACGCAGTATTTT. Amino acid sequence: CSAGLGTDTQYF.

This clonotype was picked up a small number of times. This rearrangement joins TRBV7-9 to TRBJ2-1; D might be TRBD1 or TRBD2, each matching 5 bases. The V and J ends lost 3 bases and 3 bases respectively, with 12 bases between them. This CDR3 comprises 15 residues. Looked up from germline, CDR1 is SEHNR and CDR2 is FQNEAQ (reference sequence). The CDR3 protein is CASSFPGRNYNEQFF. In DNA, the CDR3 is TGTGCCAGCAGCTTCCCGGGACGGAACTACAATGAGCAGTTCTTC.

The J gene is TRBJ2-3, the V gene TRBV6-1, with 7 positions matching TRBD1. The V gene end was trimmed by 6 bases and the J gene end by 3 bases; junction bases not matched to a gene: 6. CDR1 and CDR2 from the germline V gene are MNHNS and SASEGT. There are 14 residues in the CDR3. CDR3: CASSRYRGTDTQYF. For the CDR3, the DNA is TGTGCCAGCAGCCGCTACAGGGGAACAGATACGCAGTATTTT.

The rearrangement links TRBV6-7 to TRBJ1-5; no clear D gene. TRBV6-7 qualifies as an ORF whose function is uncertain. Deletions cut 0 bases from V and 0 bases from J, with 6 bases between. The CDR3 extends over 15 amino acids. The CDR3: CASSYSRPSNQPQHF. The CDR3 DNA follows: TGTGCCAGCAGTTACTCGCGTCCTAGCAATCAGCCCCAGCATTTT.

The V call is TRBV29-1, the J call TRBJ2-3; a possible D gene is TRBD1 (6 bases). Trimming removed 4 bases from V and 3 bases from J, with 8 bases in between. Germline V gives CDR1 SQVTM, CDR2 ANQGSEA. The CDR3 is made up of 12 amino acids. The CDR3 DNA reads TGCAGCGTTGTAACAGGGACAGATACGCAGTATTTT. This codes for CSVVTGTDTQYF.